This TCR beta chain was retrieved from a study of T-cell memory formation after mild COVID-19. Study results and caveats: Balance between CD4 and CD8 was seen in clones contracting day 15 to 85, and a CD4+ lean was seen in later expanders.

V shed 3 bases and J shed 9 bases, with 16 bases lying between them. CDR1 and CDR2 from the germline V gene are SGDLS and YYNGEE. The CDR3 covers 15 residues. TCRdb analysed the 5' RACE reads with MiXCR anew, one entry per CDR3 protein. The table lists about 560,000 distinct CDR3 sequences, approximately 15% of them singletons, with about 8.6% in the top ten. As for this clonotype: The antigen is not known.

The sequence was collected from an adult woman who had mild COVID-19 (a few samples of this study predate the infection). Cell type and time point are not known. This chain joins TRBV9 and TRBJ1-6; D is possibly TRBD1 (5 bases). Specimen: PBMCs or a T cell subset sorted from them (not recorded which). CDR3: CASSADSQGVSPLHF. Here the CDR3 DNA reads TGTGCCAGCAGCGCCGACAGTCAGGGTGTTTCACCCCTCCACTTT.